The present TCR beta chain was sequenced within a study of CD4 T cells in relation to SARS-CoV-2 and coronaviruses. Study summary: Negative control cultures got HIV-1 Nef peptides or no peptide.

In the case of this clone: What it recognizes is unknown.

Only in-frame clones appear in the TCRdb table, and some are missing; sequencing was by immunoSEQ multiplex PCR. The data contain some 20,000 clones, 74% of them seen just once; the ten biggest clones take up approximately 30%. Looked up from germline, CDR1 is MNHNS and CDR2 is SASEGT. The CDR3 has 16 amino acids. With 1 base clipped from V and 5 bases from J, the junction kept 9 bases outside the gene matches. Before the COVID-19 pandemic, during about 2010-2018, CD4+ T cells were taken from unexposed donors. Isolation of CD4+ T cells took place after approximately 11 days in culture. Cells permitting, SARS-CoV-2 S/N and four cold-coronavirus spikes were tested on unexposed-donor CD4+ T cells.

The clonotype comes from a human donor in good health. The sample taken for sequencing was CD4+ T cells from PBMCs, cultured in vitro. The J gene is TRBJ2-7, the V gene TRBV6-1, with TRBD2 matching 9 bases. CDR3 in DNA: TGTGCCAGCAGTGAAGTTTGGGGACTAGCTTTCGACGAGCAGTACTTC. This codes for CASSEVWGLAFDEQYF.